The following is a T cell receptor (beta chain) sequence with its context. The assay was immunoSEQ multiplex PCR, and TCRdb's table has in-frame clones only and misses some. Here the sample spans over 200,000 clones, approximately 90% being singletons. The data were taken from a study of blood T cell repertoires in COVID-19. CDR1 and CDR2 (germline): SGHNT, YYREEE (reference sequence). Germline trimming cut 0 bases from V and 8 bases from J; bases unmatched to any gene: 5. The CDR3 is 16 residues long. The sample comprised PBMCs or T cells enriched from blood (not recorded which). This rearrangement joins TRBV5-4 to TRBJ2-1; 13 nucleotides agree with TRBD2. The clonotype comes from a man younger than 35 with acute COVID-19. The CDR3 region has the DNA TGTGCCAGCAGCTTGGGAGGACTAGCGGGAGCTGATGAGCAGTTCTTC. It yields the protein CASSLGGLAGADEQFF.